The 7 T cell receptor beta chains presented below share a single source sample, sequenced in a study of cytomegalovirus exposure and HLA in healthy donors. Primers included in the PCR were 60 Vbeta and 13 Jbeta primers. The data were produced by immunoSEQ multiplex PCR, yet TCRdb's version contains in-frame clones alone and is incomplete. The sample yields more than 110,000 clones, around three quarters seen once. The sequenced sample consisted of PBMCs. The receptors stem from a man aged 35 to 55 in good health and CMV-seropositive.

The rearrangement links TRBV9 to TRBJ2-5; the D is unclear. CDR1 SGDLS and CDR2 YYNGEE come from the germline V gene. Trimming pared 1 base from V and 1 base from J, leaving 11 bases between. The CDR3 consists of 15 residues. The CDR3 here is CASSVRGSSQETQYF. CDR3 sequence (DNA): TGTGCCAGCAGCGTAAGAGGATCTAGCCAAGAGACCCAGTACTTC.

The DNA for the CDR3 is TGTGCCAGCAGCCGCCTAATGAACACTGAAGCTTTCTTT. Translation: CASSRLMNTEAFF. J is TRBJ1-1 and V is TRBV7-2, with no clear D. V lost 5 bases and J lost 0, with 7 bases in between. Germline CDR1 is SGHTA and CDR2 is FQGNSA. This CDR3 contains 13 residues.

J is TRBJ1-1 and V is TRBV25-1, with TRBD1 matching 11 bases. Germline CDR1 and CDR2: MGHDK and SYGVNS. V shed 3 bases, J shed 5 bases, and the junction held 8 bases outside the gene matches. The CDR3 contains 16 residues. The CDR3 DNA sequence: TGTGCCAGCAGTGAGACCCGGACAGGGGGCAGAACTGAAGCTTTCTTT. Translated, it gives CASSETRTGGRTEAFF.

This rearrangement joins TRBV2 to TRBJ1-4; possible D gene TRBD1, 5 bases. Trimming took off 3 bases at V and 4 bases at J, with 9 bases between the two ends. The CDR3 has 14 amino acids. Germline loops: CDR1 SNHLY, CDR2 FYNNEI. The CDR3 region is CASSERQFNEKLFF. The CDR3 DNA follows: TGTGCCAGCAGTGAGAGACAGTTTAATGAAAAACTGTTTTTT. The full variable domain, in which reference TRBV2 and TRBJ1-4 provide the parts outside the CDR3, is EPEVTQTPSHQVTQMGQEVILRCVPISNHLYFYWYRQILGQKVEFLVSFYNNEISEKSEIFDDQFSVERPDGSNFTLKIRSTKLEDSAMYFCASSERQFNEKLFFGSGTQLSVL.

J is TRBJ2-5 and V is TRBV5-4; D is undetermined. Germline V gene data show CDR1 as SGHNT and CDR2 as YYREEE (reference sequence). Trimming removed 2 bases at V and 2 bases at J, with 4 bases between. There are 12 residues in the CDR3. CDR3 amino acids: CASSFPQETQYF. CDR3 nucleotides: TGTGCCAGCAGCTTTCCTCAAGAGACCCAGTACTTC.

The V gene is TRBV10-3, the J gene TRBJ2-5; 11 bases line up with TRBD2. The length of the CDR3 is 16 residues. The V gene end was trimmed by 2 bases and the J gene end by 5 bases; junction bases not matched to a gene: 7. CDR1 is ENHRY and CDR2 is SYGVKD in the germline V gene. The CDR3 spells CAISEGSGGAGETQYF. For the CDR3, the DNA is TGTGCCATCAGTGAGGGTAGCGGGGGGGCAGGGGAGACCCAGTACTTC.

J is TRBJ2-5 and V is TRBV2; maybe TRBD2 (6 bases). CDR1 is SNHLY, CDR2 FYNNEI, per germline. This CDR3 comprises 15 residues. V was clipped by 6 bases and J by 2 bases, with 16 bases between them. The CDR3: CASSIQGRWQETQYF. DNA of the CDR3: TGTGCCAGCAGCATCCAAGGGAGGTGGCAAGAGACCCAGTACTTC.